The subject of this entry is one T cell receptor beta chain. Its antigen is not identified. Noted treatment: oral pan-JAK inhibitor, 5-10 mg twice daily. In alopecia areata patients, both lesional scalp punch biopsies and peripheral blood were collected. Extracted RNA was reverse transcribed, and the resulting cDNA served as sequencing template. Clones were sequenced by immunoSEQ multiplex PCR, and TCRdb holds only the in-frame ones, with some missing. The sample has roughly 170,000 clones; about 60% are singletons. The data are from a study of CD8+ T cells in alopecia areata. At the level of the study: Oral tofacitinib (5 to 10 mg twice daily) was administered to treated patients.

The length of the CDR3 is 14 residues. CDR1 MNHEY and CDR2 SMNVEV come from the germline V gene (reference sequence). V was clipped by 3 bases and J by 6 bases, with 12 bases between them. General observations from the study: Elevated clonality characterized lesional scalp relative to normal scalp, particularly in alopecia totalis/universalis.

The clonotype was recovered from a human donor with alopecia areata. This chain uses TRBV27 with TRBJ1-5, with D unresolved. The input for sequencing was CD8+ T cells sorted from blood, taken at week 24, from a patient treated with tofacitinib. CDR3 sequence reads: CASSFGPGRQPQHF. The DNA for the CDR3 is TGTGCCAGCAGTTTCGGACCGGGCCGTCAGCCCCAGCATTTT.